A single sample is the source of the 27 T cell receptor beta chains below, sequenced in a study of memory CD4+ T cells and cytomegalovirus serostatus. Using immunoSEQ multiplex PCR, the repertoire was profiled, and TCRdb retains in-frame clones only, with some absent. Found here are roughly 86,000 clones, 80% of them singletons; the top ten hold around 3.6%. The sort gate was single viable CD3+CD4+CD8-CD45RO+ cells for memory CD4+ T cells. Sequencing used memory CD4+ T cells from blood. These receptors all come from an adult in good health and CMV-seropositive.

This sequence joins TRBV10-2 and TRBJ2-2; a possible D gene is TRBD2 (5 bases). This CDR3 spans 14 amino acids. Deletions cut 8 bases from V and 2 bases from J, with 12 bases between. The germline CDR1 and CDR2 sequences are WSHSY and SAAADI. The CDR3, as DNA: TGCGCCAGCGGAAGGACTCTTAACACCGGGGAGCTGTTTTTT. Its protein product is CASGRTLNTGELFF.

This chain links TRBV9 with TRBJ2-1; TRBD2 agrees at 15 bases. The CDR3 runs 17 residues. V dropped 0 bases and J dropped 2; count of bases not matched to a gene: 0. CDR1 and CDR2 (germline): SGDLS, YYNGEE. The CDR3 spells CASSVGTSGRAYNEQFF. CDR3 DNA: TGTGCCAGCAGCGTAGGGACTAGCGGGAGGGCCTACAATGAGCAGTTCTTC.

The chain combines TRBV7-2 with TRBJ2-5; D possibly uses TRBD1 or TRBD2 (5 bases each). CDR1 is SGHTA, CDR2 FQGNSA, per germline. V was pared by 4 bases and J by 5 bases, with 23 bases between. The CDR3 has 17 amino acids. In DNA, the CDR3 is TGTGCCAGCAGCTCCCAACATGGACGGGGCCGAGGGGAGACCCAGTACTTC. It encodes CASSSQHGRGRGETQYF.

The chain joins TRBV9 to TRBJ2-7; D gene ambiguous. The CDR3 is made up of 16 amino acids. The germline gives CDR1 SGDLS, CDR2 YYNGEE. The germline V and J ends were trimmed by 0 bases and 2 bases, with 15 bases remaining between them. CDR3 nucleotides: TGTGCCAGCAGCGTAGCAAGTGGAGCTCAAACCTACGAGCAGTACTTC. Encoded protein: CASSVASGAQTYEQYF.

The chain combines TRBV5-5 with TRBJ2-7; no clear D. Germline assignment: CDR1 SGHKS and CDR2 YYEKEE (reference sequence). The ends were cut back, 2 bases at V and 3 bases at J, with 18 bases in the middle. This CDR3 spans 16 amino acids. This CDR3 is CASSFAAMGSLYEQYF. CDR3 in DNA: TGTGCCAGCAGCTTTGCGGCCATGGGAAGTCTCTACGAGCAGTACTTC.

This clone was counted once. The chain is built from TRBV19 and TRBJ2-1; 8 bases are a match to TRBD2. CDR3 length: 15 residues. The germline V gene encodes CDR1 LNHDA and CDR2 SQIVND (reference sequence). Unmatched junction bases numbered 9, after V lost 5 bases and J lost 6 bases. The CDR3 nucleotides are TGTGCCAGTAGTTTAATAGCGGGATCTCGCAATGAGCAGTTCTTC. Its protein is CASSLIAGSRNEQFF.

This clone was seen just once. The CDR3 is CASSPGQILREQYF. CDR3 in DNA: TGTGCCAGCAGCCCGGGACAGATCCTTCGAGAGCAGTACTTC. The chain couples TRBV5-6 to TRBJ2-7; 7 nucleotides match TRBD1. V lost 4 bases, J lost 7 bases, and 11 bases stayed unmatched. There are 14 residues in the CDR3. CDR1 is SGHDT, CDR2 YYEEEE, per germline.

J is TRBJ1-1 and V is TRBV19; D gene unclear. The CDR3 extends over 14 amino acids. Trimming shortened V by 7 bases and J by 1 base, and 13 bases separated the two germline ends. CDR1 and CDR2 from the germline V gene are LNHDA and SQIVND (reference sequence). CDR3: CASTLGSWNTEAFF. In DNA form, the CDR3 reads TGTGCCAGTACCCTTGGCAGCTGGAACACTGAAGCTTTCTTT.

J is TRBJ2-2 and V is TRBV7-6, with no clear D. CDR3 length equals 13 residues. Germline loops: CDR1 SGHVS, CDR2 FNYEAQ. The V end was cut by 2 bases, the J end by 1 base, with 2 bases between. The CDR3 here is CASSLLNTGELFF. The CDR3 nucleotides read TGTGCCAGCAGCTTACTGAACACCGGGGAGCTGTTTTTT.

V usage is TRBV2 and J usage is TRBJ2-7; 8 bases map to TRBD1. Per germline, CDR1 SNHLY and CDR2 FYNNEI. Trimming took 8 bases from V and 5 from J; bases not matched to a gene: 11. This CDR3 region has 14 residues. The CDR3 spells CASRKTDRGDEQYF. As DNA, the CDR3 is TGTGCCAGCCGAAAAACCGACAGGGGTGACGAGCAGTACTTC.

The rearrangement uses TRBV2 and TRBJ2-2, with D possibly called TRBD1 or TRBD2 (5 bases each). The CDR3 has 17 residues. Looked up from germline, CDR1 is SNHLY and CDR2 is FYNNEI. Trimming left V 6 bases short and J 1 base short, with 18 bases between. CDR3 sequence reads: CASSPNPWGLNTGELFF. The DNA for the CDR3 is TGTGCCAGCAGCCCAAATCCCTGGGGGTTGAACACCGGGGAGCTGTTTTTT.

The rearrangement links TRBV30 to TRBJ1-5; D possibly corresponds to TRBD1 (5 bases). CDR1 is GTSNPN, CDR2 SVGIG, per germline (reference sequence). The length of the CDR3 is 15 residues. Trimming took 1 base from V and 5 from J, leaving 15 bases between them. The CDR3 nucleotides are TGTGCCTGGAGTGCCGGTGGGACGACTTATCAGCCCCAGCATTTT. Amino acids: CAWSAGGTTYQPQHF.

CDR3: CASSQTTPGGYGYTF. CDR3 coding DNA: TGCGCCAGCAGCCAGACAACTCCAGGGGGGTATGGCTACACCTTC. The chain carries TRBV4-1 and TRBJ1-2; 7 bases agree with TRBD1. The CDR3 runs to 15 residues. Germline loops: CDR1 MGHRA, CDR2 YSYEKL. The V and J ends lost 3 bases and 5 bases, in that order; junction bases with no gene match: 9.

The rearrangement links TRBV5-4 to TRBJ1-4; TRBD1 matches 7 bases. The CDR3 loop spans 15 amino acids. Germline V CDR1 and CDR2: SGHNT, YYREEE (reference sequence). The J segment lost 7 bases and the V segment lost 2 bases, leaving 8 bases of the junction unmatched. The DNA for the CDR3 is TGTGCCAGCAGCTTCGAAGCAGGGGGGGTTGAAAAACTGTTTTTT. Protein product: CASSFEAGGVEKLFF.

The chain uses TRBV29-1 and TRBJ2-2; TRBD2 is a possible D gene (6 bases). The length of the CDR3 is 13 residues. CDR1 and CDR2 from the germline V gene are SQVTM and ANQGSEA. V lost 7 bases, J lost 4 bases, and 13 bases lay in between. The CDR3 is CSAGERPTGELFF. Written as DNA, the CDR3 is TGCAGCGCGGGGGAGCGGCCCACCGGGGAGCTGTTTTTT.

The chain has TRBV27 and TRBJ1-1; 8 bases line up with TRBD1. Trimming cost V 3 bases and J 4 bases; bases outside gene matches: 7. CDR1 and CDR2 from the germline V gene are MNHEY and SMNVEV (reference sequence). The CDR3 covers 15 residues. The CDR3 DNA follows: TGTGCCAGCAGTTTGTCAGACAGGGGAGCCACTGAAGCTTTCTTT. It codes for CASSLSDRGATEAFF.

In this sample, this clone turned up once. At one end, the junction sequence differs from germline, possibly due to a read error. The same CDR3 arises from other DNA sequences in this sample as well. The rearrangement uses TRBV29-1 and TRBJ2-7; tentatively, D is TRBD1 (6 bases). This CDR3 spans 14 amino acids. Germline CDR1 SQVTM, CDR2 ANQGSEA. The CDR3 nucleotides are TGCAGCGTTAAGAAGGGGGTACATGCCTACGAACAGTACTTC. Protein sequence: CSVKKGVHAYEQYF.

DNA for the CDR3: TGTGCCAGCAGTTCTTGGACAGGCTCCTACGAGCAGTACTTC. Its translation is CASSSWTGSYEQYF. This chain joins TRBV27 and TRBJ2-7; TRBD1 aligns across 7 bases. Trimming removed 4 bases from V and 0 bases from J; junction bases left unmatched: 3. Germline V lookup: CDR1 MNHEY, CDR2 SMNVEV (reference sequence). CDR3 length: 14 residues.

The V call is TRBV4-2, the J call TRBJ1-2, with 7 bases matching TRBD1. The germline CDR1 and CDR2 sequences are LGHNA and YNFKEQ. V shed 7 bases, J shed 4 bases, and the junction held 12 bases outside the gene matches. CDR3 size: 15 residues. The CDR3 loop is CASTEGGEGAYGYTF. The DNA for the CDR3 is TGTGCCAGCACCGAAGGGGGGGAGGGGGCCTATGGCTACACCTTC.

V is TRBV4-1 and J is TRBJ2-3; 9 bases are a match to TRBD1. The germline CDR1 and CDR2 sequences are MGHRA and YSYEKL. This CDR3 has 15 residues. V was pared by 3 bases and J by 4 bases, with 5 bases of the junction left unmatched. Here the CDR3 DNA reads TGCGCCAGCAGCCAGCAGGACAGGGGTTCAGATACGCAGTATTTT. Encoded protein: CASSQQDRGSDTQYF.

In its sample, this clone was seen many times. The gene calls are TRBV28 and TRBJ1-1; tentative D call: TRBD1 (6 bases). V gave up 0 bases and J gave up 4 bases, with 12 bases separating them. Germline loops: CDR1 MDHEN, CDR2 SYDVKM. The CDR3 is made up of 15 amino acids. For the CDR3, the DNA is TGTGCCAGCAGTTTATGGGCCGGGACAACCACTGAAGCTTTCTTT. The encoded protein is CASSLWAGTTTEAFF.

V is TRBV6-1 and J is TRBJ2-7; 14 bases align to TRBD2. The V gene's germline CDR1 is MNHNS and CDR2 SASEGT. CDR3 length equals 16 residues. J lost 5 bases, V lost 3 bases, and 6 bases had no gene match. In DNA, the CDR3 is TGTGCCAGCAGTGAGGCCGGGACTAGCGGGAGACACGAGCAGTACTTC. Its protein product is CASSEAGTSGRHEQYF.

The chain recombines TRBV7-2 with TRBJ2-7; TRBD2 matches at 7 bases. The trim removed 2 bases at V and 5 bases at J, leaving 9 bases unmatched. The CDR3 covers 15 residues. Germline V gene lookup returns CDR1 SGHTA and CDR2 FQGNSA. The CDR3 loop is CASSLLSWEGDEQYF. For the CDR3, the DNA is TGTGCCAGCAGCTTACTCTCGTGGGAGGGCGACGAGCAGTACTTC.

This chain uses TRBV19 with TRBJ1-1; no reliable D call. Germline CDR1 LNHDA, CDR2 SQIVND (reference sequence). V was pared by 2 bases and J by 1 base, with 8 bases between. The CDR3 sequence is 14 residues long. CDR3 bases: TGTGCCAGTAGTATATCGCAGTCGAACACTGAAGCTTTCTTT. Translation gives CASSISQSNTEAFF.

V usage is TRBV30 and J usage is TRBJ1-5, with 11 positions matching TRBD1. Germline assignment: CDR1 GTSNPN and CDR2 SVGIG (reference sequence). This CDR3 spans 17 amino acids. The V segment lost 0 bases and the J segment 2 bases; nucleotides outside the gene matches: 6. CDR3 DNA: TGTGCCTGGAGTGTACCGGACAGGGGGCCTGGCAATCAGCCCCAGCATTTT. This encodes CAWSVPDRGPGNQPQHF.

The chain employs TRBV29-1 and TRBJ2-1, with TRBD2 matching over 7 bases. The V segment lost 5 bases and the J segment 9 bases; nucleotides outside the gene matches: 7. The germline V gene encodes CDR1 SQVTM and CDR2 ANQGSEA. The CDR3 sequence is 12 residues long. CDR3: CSVRAGDGEQFF. CDR3 nucleotides: TGCAGCGTTCGGGCGGGAGACGGTGAGCAGTTCTTC.

The chain recombines TRBV18 with TRBJ2-1; 8 positions match TRBD1. This CDR3 is built from 13 residues. Trimming at V came to 6 bases and at J to 7 bases, leaving 5 bases not matched to a gene. Germline V gene data show CDR1 as KGHSH and CDR2 as LQKENI. This CDR3 is CASSDYRGNEQFF. CDR3 nucleotides: TGTGCCAGCTCCGATTACAGGGGGAATGAGCAGTTCTTC.